This T cell receptor beta chain was sequenced during a study of cytomegalovirus exposure and HLA in healthy donors. Study summary: Falling in the Caucasian-associated ancestry cluster were about four fifths of 398 genotyped donors. Study findings and constraints: Being productive about 90% or about 30% of the time was typical of most TCR beta V segments in an earlier analysis. Follow-up analysis later connected one missense variant in DCLRE1C with trimming of TCR beta V- and J-genes. Analyses of presence/absence relied on an assumption of roughly uniform sequencing depth across donors.

Germline loops: CDR1 SGHTA, CDR2 FQGNSA. The CDR3 covers 16 residues. Trimming left V 1 base short and J 0 bases short, with 11 bases between. The PCR made use of 60 Vbeta and 13 Jbeta primers. Repertoires were generated with immunoSEQ multiplex PCR, while TCRdb's copy carries only in-frame clones and drops some. Here the sample spans tens of thousands of clones, 60% to 85% being singletons. This clone appeared a few times. Its antigen is unidentified. Input material: PBMCs. V gene TRBV7-2 combines with J gene TRBJ2-3; the D gene is possibly TRBD2 (6 bases). The TCR originated in a woman in her thirties or forties in good health and CMV-seropositive. This chain's CDR3 is CASSLEDYFSTDTQYF. In DNA form, the CDR3 reads TGTGCCAGCAGCTTAGAGGACTACTTTAGCACAGATACGCAGTATTTT.